Described below is a single TCR beta chain sequence and its context. This specimen comes from a study of CD8 T cells in Susac syndrome. In blood CD8+ and CD4+ T cells, TCR beta underwent sequencing. TEMRA cells underwent FACS enrichment and CD8+ and CD4+ T cells underwent negative isolation. Reverse transcription of roughly 0.45 to 1 ug RNA used random hexamers. Coverage of TCR beta CDR3 amplification by immunoSEQ multiplex PCR extended to 54 Vbeta and 13 Jbeta. TCRdb re-called the immunoSEQ multiplex PCR reads with MiXCR, one entry per CDR3 protein. The sample consists of about 200,000 distinct CDR3 sequences, about 95% of them appearing once. The CDR3 has 14 residues. CDR1 LNHDA and CDR2 SQIVND come from the germline V gene (reference sequence). V was cut by 4 bases and J by 11 bases, with 18 bases left in between.

The sequence came from a human donor with multiple sclerosis. The sample consisted of CD4+ T cells from PBMCs. The chain uses TRBV19 and TRBJ2-1; D may be TRBD2 (6 bases). CDR3 DNA: TGTGCCAGTAGTAGTCTTGCGGGACCTACAAAGCAGTTCTTC. This sequence encodes CASSSLAGPTKQFF.